The 10 T cell receptor beta chains listed next were all sequenced from one sample in a study of CD8 T cells in ankylosing spondylitis. Notes on the study in general: A TCR beta motif made of fewer than ten highly homologous variants seemed typical of ankylosing spondylitis blood.

One entry per CDR3 protein results from TCRdb running MiXCR on the 5' RACE reads. The sample comprises about 210,000 distinct CDR3 sequences, approximately 7.3% of which are singletons, and approximately 14% rests with the top ten. The antigens of these receptors remain unknown. Material for sequencing was blood, either unsorted or a sorted T cell fraction (not recorded which). The receptors here all came from a male donor with ankylosing spondylitis.

This clonotype has at least ten counts. This sequence joins TRBV5-5 and TRBJ1-1, with D hard to call. Germline V CDR1 and CDR2: SGHKS, YYEKEE (reference sequence). Trimming took off 0 bases at V and 4 bases at J, with 7 bases between the two ends. This CDR3 comprises 13 residues. The DNA for the CDR3 is TGTGCCAGCAGCTTGGACCTTTTCACTGAAGCTTTCTTT. Its translation: CASSLDLFTEAFF.

This clonotype was seen repeatedly, ten times or more. This chain joins TRBV27 and TRBJ1-4; D is undetermined. Germline CDR1 and CDR2: MNHEY and SMNVEV (reference sequence). The CDR3 runs to 14 residues. The germline V and J ends were trimmed by 3 bases and 5 bases, with 10 bases remaining between them. Here the CDR3 reads CASSLGLGNEKLFF. Written as DNA, the CDR3 is TGTGCCAGCAGTTTGGGTCTGGGGAATGAAAAACTGTTTTTT.

This clonotype was detected ten times or more. The V call is TRBV25-1, the J call TRBJ1-2, with D possibly matching TRBD1 (5 bases). CDR3 length equals 16 residues. The germline V gene encodes CDR1 MGHDK and CDR2 SYGVNS. V lost 1 base to trimming and J lost 4 bases, with 16 bases between them. The CDR3 sequence: CASSEFGAASPYGYTF. CDR3 in DNA: TGTGCCAGCAGTGAATTTGGGGCCGCGAGCCCCTATGGCTACACCTTC.

For the CDR3, the DNA is TGTGCCAGCAGTTTAACGAGAAATCAGCCCCAGCATTTT. Translating gives CASSLTRNQPQHF. This chain joins TRBV27 and TRBJ1-5; unclear D gene. The germline V gene encodes CDR1 MNHEY and CDR2 SMNVEV (reference sequence). The CDR3 is made up of 13 amino acids. V lost 2 bases and J lost 4, with 6 bases in between.

The chain combines TRBV9 with TRBJ1-6; D is possibly TRBD1 (5 bases). The V gene's germline CDR1 is SGDLS and CDR2 YYNGEE. This CDR3 region has 14 residues. The ends were cut back, 1 base at V and 11 bases at J, with 13 bases in the middle. The CDR3 region is CASSVSYLGAPLHF. CDR3 bases: TGTGCCAGCAGCGTATCTTATCTAGGGGCACCCCTCCACTTT.

This clonotype has ten or more counts. The rearrangement links TRBV6-5 to TRBJ1-4; no reliable D call. The V gene lost 6 bases and the J gene lost 8 bases, with 16 bases spanning the gap. Germline CDR1 is MNHEY and CDR2 is SVGAGI. This CDR3 contains 14 residues. DNA of the CDR3: TGTGCCAGCAGATTAGAGGCGGGAGGAGAAAAACTGTTTTTT. This encodes CASRLEAGGEKLFF.

This clonotype showed up many times. In DNA form, the CDR3 reads TGTGCCAGCAGTGCGGGTAGCGGAGCGAACACCGGGGAGCTGTTTTTT. Translation: CASSAGSGANTGELFF. This rearrangement joins TRBV2 to TRBJ2-2; maybe TRBD2 (6 bases). Germline CDR1 is SNHLY and CDR2 is FYNNEI. V gave up 4 bases and J gave up 0 bases, with 12 bases separating them. This CDR3 has 16 residues.

There are many counts of this clonotype. The chain recombines TRBV20-1 with TRBJ2-5, with TRBD2 matching over 9 bases. CDR1 is DFQATT and CDR2 is SNEGSKA in the germline V gene (reference sequence). The CDR3 extends over 14 amino acids. With 6 bases clipped from V and 0 bases from J, the junction kept 5 bases outside the gene matches. The CDR3 DNA follows: TGCAGTGCCAGACTAGCGGTCGACCAAGAGACCCAGTACTTC. Its protein product is CSARLAVDQETQYF.

This clonotype has more than one count but fewer than ten. The V and J genes are TRBV19 and TRBJ2-1; 10 bases align to TRBD2. V lost 1 base, J lost 7 bases, and 7 bases stayed unmatched. This CDR3 region has 16 residues. The germline V gene has CDR1 LNHDA and CDR2 SQIVND (reference sequence). In DNA, the CDR3 is TGTGCCAGTAGTATAGCACTAGCGGGGTCTCGGAATGAGCAGTTCTTC. This codes for CASSIALAGSRNEQFF.

This clonotype has ten or more counts. The chain employs TRBV20-1 and TRBJ1-1, with 9 bases that match TRBD1. CDR3 length equals 13 residues. The V and J ends lost 5 bases and 5 bases, in that order; junction bases with no gene match: 6. Germline CDR1 reads DFQATT; CDR2 reads SNEGSKA (reference sequence). This CDR3 reads CSADRGGRTEAFF. The CDR3 bases are TGCAGTGCTGACAGGGGGGGAAGAACTGAAGCTTTCTTT.